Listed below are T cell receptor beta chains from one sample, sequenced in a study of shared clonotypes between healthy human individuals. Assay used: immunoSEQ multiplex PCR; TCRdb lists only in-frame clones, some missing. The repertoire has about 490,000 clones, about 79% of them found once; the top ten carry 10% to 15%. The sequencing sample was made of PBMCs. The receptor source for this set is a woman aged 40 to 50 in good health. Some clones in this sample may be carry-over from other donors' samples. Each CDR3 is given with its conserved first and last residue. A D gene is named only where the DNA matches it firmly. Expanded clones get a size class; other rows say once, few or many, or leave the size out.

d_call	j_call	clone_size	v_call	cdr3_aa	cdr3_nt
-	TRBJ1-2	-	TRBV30	CAWSLIRGFHGYTF	TGTGCCTGGAGTCTTATAAGGGGTTTCCATGGCTACACCTTC
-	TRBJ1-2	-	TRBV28	CASSAPSNYGYTF	TGTGCCAGCAGCGCCCCTTCTAACTATGGCTACACCTTC
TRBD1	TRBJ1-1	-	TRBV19	CASRPTGMAEAFF	TGTGCCAGTAGGCCGACAGGGATGGCCGAAGCTTTCTTT
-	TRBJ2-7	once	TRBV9	CASSPIPFSYEQYF	TGTGCCAGCAGCCCCATCCCCTTCTCCTACGAGCAGTACTTC
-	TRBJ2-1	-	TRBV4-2	CASSQGGSRDEQFF	TGTGCCAGCAGCCAAGGGGGTTCTCGGGATGAGCAGTTCTTC
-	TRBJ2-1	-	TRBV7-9	CASTESAYNEQFF	TGTGCCAGCACGGAGAGTGCCTACAATGAGCAGTTCTTC
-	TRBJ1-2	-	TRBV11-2	CASSLVKGQGCIGYTF	TGTGCCAGCAGCTTAGTTAAGGGGCAGGGGTGTATCGGCTACACCTTC
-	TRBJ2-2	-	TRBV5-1	CASRWGRDTGELFF	TGCGCCAGCAGGTGGGGACGGGACACCGGGGAGCTGTTTTTT
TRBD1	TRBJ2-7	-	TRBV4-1	CASSQEGVVGTGSYEQYF	TGCGCCAGCAGCCAAGAGGGTGTGGTAGGGACAGGGTCTTACGAGCAGTACTTC
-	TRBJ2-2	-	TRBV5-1	CASSLQDTGELFF	TGCGCCAGCAGCTTACAGGACACCGGGGAGCTGTTTTTT
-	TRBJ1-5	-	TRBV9	CASSGEADSNQPQHF	TGTGCCAGCAGCGGAGAAGCCGATAGCAATCAGCCCCAGCATTTT
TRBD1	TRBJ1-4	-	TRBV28	CASSLSYPTGGGEKLFF	TGTGCCAGCAGTTTATCCTACCCGACAGGGGGCGGCGAAAAACTGTTTTTT
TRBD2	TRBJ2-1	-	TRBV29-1	CSVVAGLAELNEQFF	TGCAGCGTTGTAGCCGGACTAGCGGAACTCAATGAGCAGTTCTTC
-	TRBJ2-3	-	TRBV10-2	CASSEKFADTQYF	TGCGCCAGCAGTGAGAAGTTTGCAGATACGCAGTATTTT
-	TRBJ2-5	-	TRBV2	CASSVGRKETQYF	TGTGCCAGCAGTGTGGGACGTAAAGAGACCCAGTACTTC
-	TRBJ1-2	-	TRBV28	CASSLIGGYTF	TGTGCCAGCAGCTTAATAGGGGGCTACACCTTC
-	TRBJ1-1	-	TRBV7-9	CASSLASGGDTEAFF	TGTGCCAGCAGCTTAGCGTCGGGAGGGGACACTGAAGCTTTCTTT
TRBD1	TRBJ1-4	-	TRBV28	CASSGGAGTGREKLFF	TGTGCCAGCAGCGGAGGCGCGGGGACAGGGCGGGAAAAACTGTTTTTT
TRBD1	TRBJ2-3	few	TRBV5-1	CASSVTGDTSTDTQYF	TGCGCCAGCAGCGTGACAGGGGATACTAGCACAGATACGCAGTATTTT
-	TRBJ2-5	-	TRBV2	CASTPLVQETQYF	TGTGCCAGCACCCCGCTGGTACAAGAGACCCAGTACTTC
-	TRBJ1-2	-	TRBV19	CASSLQTGYLTGGYTF	TGTGCCAGTAGTCTACAGACAGGCTATTTGACTGGAGGCTACACCTTC
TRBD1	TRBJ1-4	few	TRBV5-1	CASSLGQGPSEKLFF	TGCGCCAGCAGCTTGGGACAGGGACCTAGTGAAAAACTGTTTTTT
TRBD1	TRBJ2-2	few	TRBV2	CASSPDRGNTGELFF	TGTGCCAGCAGTCCTGACAGGGGGAACACCGGGGAGCTGTTTTTT
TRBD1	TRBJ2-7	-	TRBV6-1	CASLPGQGWYEQYF	TGTGCCAGTTTACCAGGACAGGGTTGGTACGAGCAGTACTTC
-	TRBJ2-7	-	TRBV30	CAWRRPPGEQYF	TGTGCCTGGAGGCGACCCCCGGGGGAGCAGTACTTC
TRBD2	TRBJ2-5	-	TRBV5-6	CASSLALAGGQETQYF	TGTGCCAGCAGCTTGGCGCTAGCGGGGGGACAAGAGACCCAGTACTTC
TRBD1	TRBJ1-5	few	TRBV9	CASSVGQGGQPQHF	TGTGCCAGCAGCGTCGGACAGGGTGGTCAGCCCCAGCATTTT
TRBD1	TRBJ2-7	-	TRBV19	CASSHGQGSFYEQYF	TGTGCCAGTAGCCATGGACAGGGGTCGTTCTACGAGCAGTACTTC
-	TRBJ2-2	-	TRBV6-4	CASSDDVTGELFF	TGTGCCAGCAGTGACGATGTCACCGGGGAGCTGTTTTTT
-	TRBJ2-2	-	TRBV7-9	CASSLGGYTGELFF	TGTGCCAGCAGCTTAGGGGGGTACACCGGGGAGCTGTTTTTT
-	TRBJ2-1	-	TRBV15	CATSTKLGSFSYNEQFF	TGTGCCACCAGCACCAAACTGGGCAGTTTCTCCTACAATGAGCAGTTCTTC
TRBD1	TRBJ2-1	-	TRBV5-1	CASSSDRGRDEQFF	TGCGCCAGCAGCTCCGACAGGGGACGGGATGAGCAGTTCTTC
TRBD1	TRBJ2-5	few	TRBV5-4	CASSSQQGWETQYF	TGTGCCAGCAGCTCCCAACAGGGGTGGGAGACCCAGTACTTC
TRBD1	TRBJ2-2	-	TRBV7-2	CASSPRTGNTGELFF	TGTGCCAGCAGCCCCCGGACAGGGAACACCGGGGAGCTGTTTTTT
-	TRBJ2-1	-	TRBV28	CASSPANEQFF	TGTGCCAGCAGTCCTGCGAATGAGCAGTTCTTC
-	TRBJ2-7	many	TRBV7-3	CASSFLRYSPYEQYF	TGTGCCAGCAGTTTCCTCCGCTACTCACCCTACGAGCAGTACTTC
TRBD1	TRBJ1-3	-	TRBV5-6	CASRGTGVDSGNTIYF	TGTGCCAGCAGGGGGACAGGGGTCGACTCTGGAAACACCATATATTTT
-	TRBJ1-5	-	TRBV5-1	CASSFSGDDNQPQHF	TGCGCCAGCAGCTTTTCAGGGGATGACAATCAGCCCCAGCATTTT
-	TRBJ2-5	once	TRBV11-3	CASSSGAGEETQYF	TGTGCCAGCAGCTCTGGGGCAGGGGAAGAGACCCAGTACTTC
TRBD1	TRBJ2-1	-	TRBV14	CASSPPVAGQGTYNEQFF	TGTGCCAGCAGCCCCCCCGTCGCGGGACAGGGTACGTACAATGAGCAGTTCTTC
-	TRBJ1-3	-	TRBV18	CASSPPGGHTIYF	TGTGCCAGCTCACCACCGGGGGGTCACACCATATATTTT
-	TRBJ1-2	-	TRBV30	CAWSARDWGRVVYGYTF	TGTGCCTGGAGTGCCCGAGATTGGGGGCGAGTTGTGTATGGCTACACCTTC
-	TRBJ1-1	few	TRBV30	CAWSTRPARTEAFF	TGTGCCTGGAGTACCCGTCCGGCCCGCACTGAAGCTTTCTTT
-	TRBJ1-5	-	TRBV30	CAWSKRGGNQPQHF	TGTGCCTGGAGCAAGAGAGGGGGCAATCAGCCCCAGCATTTT
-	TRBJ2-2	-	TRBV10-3	CAISESRLGNTGELFF	TGTGCCATCAGTGAGTCTAGGCTAGGGAACACCGGGGAGCTGTTTTTT
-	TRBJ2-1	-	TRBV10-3	CATVPGTGDNEQFF	TGTGCCACCGTACCTGGGACTGGGGACAATGAGCAGTTCTTC
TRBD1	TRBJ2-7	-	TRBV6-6	CASRPGQGSDEQYF	TGTGCCAGCAGGCCGGGACAGGGATCCGACGAGCAGTACTTC
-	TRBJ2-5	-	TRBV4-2	CASSRGRLQETQYF	TGTGCCAGCAGCCGAGGTCGGCTCCAAGAGACCCAGTACTTC
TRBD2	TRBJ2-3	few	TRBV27	CASAAPRTSGTDTQYF	TGTGCCAGCGCCGCTCCCCGGACTAGCGGGACAGATACGCAGTATTTT
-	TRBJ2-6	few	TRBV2	CASSVEGANVLTF	TGTGCCAGCTCCGTCGAGGGGGCCAACGTCCTGACTTTC
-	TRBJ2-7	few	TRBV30	CAWSILREQYF	TGTGCCTGGAGCATACTCCGGGAGCAGTACTTC
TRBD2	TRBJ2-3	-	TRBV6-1	CASSEGLAETDTQYF	TGTGCCAGCAGTGAAGGTCTAGCGGAAACAGATACGCAGTATTTT
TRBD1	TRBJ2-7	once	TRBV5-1	CASSVPGQTYEQYF	TGCGCCAGCAGCGTGCCGGGACAGACCTACGAGCAGTACTTC
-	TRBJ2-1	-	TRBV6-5	CASSWDGGQFF	TGTGCCAGCAGTTGGGACGGGGGGCAGTTCTTC
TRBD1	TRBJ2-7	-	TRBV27	CARLLSQTGDHEQYF	TGTGCCAGGCTCCTCTCCCAAACAGGGGACCACGAGCAGTACTTC